This TCR beta chain derives from a study of blood T cell repertoires in COVID-19. Original methodology: The authors estimated nucleated cell counts from reference gene primer amplification. Method: immunoSEQ multiplex PCR; TCRdb's copy keeps in-frame clones and lacks some. That table is the source of V, J and clone size, and D and trimming were worked out from the DNA. The sample includes 120,000 to 150,000 clones, more than 85% of them seen just once. The CDR3 consists of 16 residues. CDR1 SGHDT and CDR2 YYEEEE come from the germline V gene. The junction had 7 bases not matched to a gene; V was cut back by 2 bases and J by 4 bases.

The clonotype comes from a human donor in a cohort sampled during active COVID-19. The sample consisted of peripheral blood. The chain is built from TRBV5-6 and TRBJ1-5; 9 nucleotides agree with TRBD1. CDR3 protein: CASSLKGTGINQPQHF. CDR3 DNA sequence: TGTGCCAGCAGCTTAAAAGGGACAGGGATTAATCAGCCCCAGCATTTT.